This T cell receptor (beta chain) originates from a study of beta chain features in type 1 diabetes. The study's findings and limits: There was no resolution here of whether HLA type influences TCRB rearrangement. For cells with high TCR expression, cDNA sequencing could yield over-representation. Fewer insertions but more deletions were seen at VDJ junctions in type 1 diabetes patients.

The V and J ends lost 3 bases and 0 bases, in that order; junction bases with no gene match: 9. Per germline, CDR1 ENHRY and CDR2 SYGVKD. The CDR3 has 17 amino acids. The investigators reverse transcribed all of the isolated RNA, so they sequenced expressed TCRB transcripts. TCRdb's table, derived via immunoSEQ multiplex PCR, lists solely in-frame clones and lacks some. The sample holds 140,000 or so clones, under 11% seen once. This clone was counted only a few times. The target antigen is unknown. V gene TRBV10-3 combines with J gene TRBJ2-7; the match to TRBD2 covers 9 bases. Material for sequencing was naive CD4+ T cells from blood. The origin of this receptor is a man aged 18 to 29 in good health. The CDR3 loop reads CAISDGGSGGLSYEQYF. CDR3 nucleotide sequence: TGTGCCATCAGTGATGGTGGTAGCGGGGGCCTCTCCTACGAGCAGTACTTC.